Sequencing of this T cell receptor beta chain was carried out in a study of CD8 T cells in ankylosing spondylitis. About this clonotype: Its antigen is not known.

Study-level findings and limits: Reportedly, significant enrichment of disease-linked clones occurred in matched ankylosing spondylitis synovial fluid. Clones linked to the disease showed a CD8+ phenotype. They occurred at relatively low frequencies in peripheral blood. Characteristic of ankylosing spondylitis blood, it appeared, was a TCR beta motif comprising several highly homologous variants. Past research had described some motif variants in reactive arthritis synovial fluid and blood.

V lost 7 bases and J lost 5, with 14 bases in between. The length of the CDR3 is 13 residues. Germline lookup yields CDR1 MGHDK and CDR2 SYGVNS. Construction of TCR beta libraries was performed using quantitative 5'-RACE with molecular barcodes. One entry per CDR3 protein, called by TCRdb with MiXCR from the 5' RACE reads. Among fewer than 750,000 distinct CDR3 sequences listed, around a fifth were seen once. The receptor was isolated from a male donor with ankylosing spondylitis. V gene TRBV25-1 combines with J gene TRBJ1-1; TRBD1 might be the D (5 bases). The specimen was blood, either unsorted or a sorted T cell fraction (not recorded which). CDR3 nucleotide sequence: TGTGCCAGCACATCAGCAGGGCTTACTGAAGCTTTCTTT. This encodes CASTSAGLTEAFF. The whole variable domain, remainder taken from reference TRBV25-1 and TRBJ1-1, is EADIYQTPRYLVIGTGKKITLECSQTMGHDKMYWYQQDPGMELHLIHYSYGVNSTEKGDLSSESTVSRIRTEHFPLTLESARPSHTSQYLCASTSAGLTEAFFGQGTRLTVV.